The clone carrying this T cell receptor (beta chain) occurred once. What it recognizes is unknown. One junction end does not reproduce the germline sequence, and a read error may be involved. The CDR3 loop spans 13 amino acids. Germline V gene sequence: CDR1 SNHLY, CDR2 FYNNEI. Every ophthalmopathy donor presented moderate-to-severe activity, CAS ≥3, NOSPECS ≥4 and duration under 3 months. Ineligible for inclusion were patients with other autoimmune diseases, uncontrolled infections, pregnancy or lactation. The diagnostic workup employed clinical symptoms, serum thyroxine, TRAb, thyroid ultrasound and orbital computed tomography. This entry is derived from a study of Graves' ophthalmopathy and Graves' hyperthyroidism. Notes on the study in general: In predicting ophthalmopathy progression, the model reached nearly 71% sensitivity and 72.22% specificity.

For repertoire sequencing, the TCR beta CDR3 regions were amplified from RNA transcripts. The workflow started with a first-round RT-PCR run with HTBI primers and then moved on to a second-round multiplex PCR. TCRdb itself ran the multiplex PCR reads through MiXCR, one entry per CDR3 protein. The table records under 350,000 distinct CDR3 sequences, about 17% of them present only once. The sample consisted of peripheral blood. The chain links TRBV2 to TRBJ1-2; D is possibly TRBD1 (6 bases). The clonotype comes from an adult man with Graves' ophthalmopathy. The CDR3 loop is CASRARGLQGYTF. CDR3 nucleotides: TGCGCCAGCAGAGCCAGGGGTCTACAGGGCTACACCTTC. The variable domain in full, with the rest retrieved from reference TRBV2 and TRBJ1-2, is EPEVTQTPSHQVTQMGQEVILRCVPISNHLYFYWYRQILGQKVEFLVSFYNNEISEKSEIFDDQFSVERPDGSNFTLKIRSTKLEDSAMYFCASRARGLQGYTFGSGTRLTVV.